One and the same sample provided the 11 T cell receptor beta chains below, sequenced in a study of Ad26.COV2.S vaccination and SARS-CoV-2 variants. Profiling relied on immunoSEQ multiplex PCR, and the TCRdb table lists in-frame clones only, not all of them. Of roughly 300,000 clones in the sample, approximately 90% were seen once. As to treatment: over 15 received Ad26.COV2.S at low or high dose, single or two shots; several received placebo; per-sample allocation not given. Collection of the samples took place on day 63 after the first injection of vaccine or placebo. This material consisted of peripheral blood, taken in a trial of Ad26.COV2.S vaccine versus placebo. The receptors were sampled from a person aged 18 to 59 who received the Ad26.COV2.S COVID-19 vaccine or a placebo.

V and J are TRBV5-1 and TRBJ2-1; D is unclear. Germline V CDR1 and CDR2: SGHRS, YFSETQ. The CDR3 contains 16 residues. The V and J ends lost 2 bases and 0 bases respectively, with 12 bases between them. CDR3 amino acids: CASSFSTPPSYNEQFF. The CDR3 nucleotides read TGCGCCAGCAGCTTCTCGACGCCACCCTCCTACAATGAGCAGTTCTTC.

Of note for this clone: Different DNA sequences within this sample yield the same CDR3. This chain connects TRBV6-5 to TRBJ1-5; D possibly corresponds to TRBD1 (5 bases). The CDR3 extends over 14 amino acids. Trimming left V 5 bases short and J 1 base short, with 9 bases between. CDR1 is MNHEY and CDR2 is SVGAGI in the germline V gene. The CDR3 region has the DNA TGTGCCAGCAGTCGGGACGGAAGCAATCAGCCCCAGCATTTT. It codes for CASSRDGSNQPQHF.

The table lists this clone with a few counts. The CDR3 loop is CASSPTSGSGANEQFF. CDR3 nucleotide sequence: TGTGCCAGCAGCCCAACTAGCGGTTCAGGGGCAAATGAGCAGTTCTTC. The rearrangement uses TRBV13 and TRBJ2-1; 8 bases map to TRBD2. With 5 bases clipped from V and 7 bases from J, the junction kept 13 bases outside the gene matches. The CDR3 extends over 16 amino acids. Germline values: CDR1 PRHDT, CDR2 FYEKMQ (reference sequence). The whole variable domain, filled in from reference TRBV13 and TRBJ2-1, reads AAGVIQSPRHLIKEKRETATLKCYPIPRHDTVYWYQQGPGQDPQFLISFYEKMQSDKGSIPDRFSAQQFSDYHSELNMSSLELGDSALYFCASSPTSGSGANEQFFGPGTRLTVL.

The chain couples TRBV28 to TRBJ1-1, with D maybe TRBD1 (5 bases). V lost 6 bases to trimming and J lost 3 bases, with 17 bases between them. The CDR3 is 15 amino acids. Germline V gives CDR1 MDHEN, CDR2 SYDVKM. The CDR3, as DNA: TGTGCCAGCAGGCCAACCGGGACCTACGACACTGAAGCTTTCTTT. It yields the protein CASRPTGTYDTEAFF.

This clone was seen only a few times. The chain links TRBV30 to TRBJ2-7, with D hard to call. This CDR3 comprises 13 residues. The germline V gene has CDR1 GTSNPN and CDR2 SVGIG (reference sequence). Trimming shortened V by 3 bases and J by 4 bases, and 13 bases separated the two germline ends. CDR3: CAWRGNPLYEQYF. The DNA of the CDR3 is TGTGCCTGGAGGGGTAACCCCTTATACGAGCAGTACTTC.

This chain links TRBV6-2 or TRBV6-3 with TRBJ2-4; possibly TRBD1 or TRBD2 for D (7 bases each). Trimming cost V 4 bases and J 1 base, with 17 bases left between them. There are 17 residues in the CDR3. Germline V gene lookup returns CDR1 MNHEY and CDR2 SVGEGT. The CDR3 loop reads CASSFPGGELAKNIQYF. DNA for the CDR3: TGTGCCAGCAGTTTCCCAGGGGGGGAATTGGCCAAAAACATTCAGTACTTC.

V gene TRBV12-3 or TRBV12-4 combines with J gene TRBJ1-1; TRBD1 matches 8 bases. This CDR3 region has 13 residues. The trim removed 2 bases at V and 8 bases at J, leaving 4 bases unmatched. For the CDR3, the DNA is TGTGCCAGCAGTTTACAGGGGGCATCCGAAGCTTTCTTT. Amino acids: CASSLQGASEAFF.

The chain joins TRBV4-3 to TRBJ1-1; D remains unclear. The CDR3 consists of 20 residues. CDR1 LGHNA and CDR2 YSLEER come from the germline V gene. Deletions cut 0 bases from V and 0 bases from J, with 23 bases between. In nucleotides, the CDR3 is TGCGCCAGCAGCCAAGATGCCCACCTTTCGAGCCCACAGATGAACACTGAAGCTTTCTTT. It is translated as CASSQDAHLSSPQMNTEAFF.

The chain couples TRBV5-5 to TRBJ1-5; 8 bases fit TRBD1. The CDR3 contains 14 residues. V lost 4 bases and J lost 7; bases outside the gene matches: 7. Germline CDR1 is SGHKS and CDR2 is YYEKEE (reference sequence). The DNA for the CDR3 is TGTGCCAGCAGCCAACCCGGGACAGGACAGCCCCAGCATTTT. This gives the protein CASSQPGTGQPQHF.

Details on this clone: Additional DNA sequences in this sample encode the identical CDR3. V usage is TRBV5-6 and J usage is TRBJ2-7; maybe TRBD2 (7 bases). The germline V gene has CDR1 SGHDT and CDR2 YYEEEE. The ends were cut back, 4 bases at V and 3 bases at J, with 14 bases in the middle. This CDR3 region has 14 residues. This CDR3 is CASSPGGGSYEQYF. CDR3 nucleotide sequence: TGTGCCAGCAGCCCGGGGGGCGGGAGCTACGAGCAGTACTTC.

The chain employs TRBV28 and TRBJ2-1; the D call may be TRBD1 or TRBD2 (5 bases each). The germline V gene has CDR1 MDHEN and CDR2 SYDVKM. This CDR3 is 14 amino acids long. Trimming removed 3 bases at V and 1 base at J, with 7 bases between. The CDR3 spells CASSFGGSYNEQFF. CDR3 bases: TGTGCCAGCAGTTTTGGGGGATCCTACAATGAGCAGTTCTTC. The full variable domain, with the rest looked up from reference TRBV28 and TRBJ2-1, is DVKVTQSSRYLVKRTGEKVFLECVQDMDHENMFWYRQDPGLGLRLIYFSYDVKMKEKGDIPEGYSVSREKKERFSLILESASTNQTSMYLCASSFGGSYNEQFFGPGTRLTVL.